This entry is about one TCR beta chain. The antigen is undetermined. These data originate in a study of cytomegalovirus exposure and HLA in healthy donors. Findings and limits, study-wide: That first-cohort TCR clusters tended to co-occur in the 95 to 150 validation repertoires was found in a later analysis. In vitro experiments confirmed that three CMV-associated chains were specific for CMV antigens.

TCRdb keeps only in-frame clones here, not all; method: immunoSEQ multiplex PCR. The data show some 150,000 clones, approximately 89% seen once. CDR1 is MNHEY, CDR2 SVGAGI, per germline. The V and J ends lost 6 bases and 0 bases respectively, with 11 bases between them. CDR3 length: 15 amino acids. The source material was PBMCs. The V gene is TRBV6-5, the J gene TRBJ1-4, with D uncertain. The sequence was obtained from a young man in good health and CMV-seropositive. The CDR3 nucleotides read TGTGCCAGCAGCCCCTTCGGGGCAACTAATGAAAAACTGTTTTTT. Encoded protein: CASSPFGATNEKLFF.